The 17 T cell receptor beta chains listed next were all sequenced from one sample in a study of Tregs in tolerant kidney transplant recipients. Produced via immunoSEQ multiplex PCR; TCRdb's table is partial and in-frame only. The table lists 15,000 or so clones, with 27% in the top ten. Recipients received nonmyeloablative bone marrow transplants from related graft donors, with transient mixed chimerism. Specimen: CD8+ T cells from blood (PBMCs), collected 6 months after the transplant. These receptors were collected from a human patient who received a combined kidney and bone marrow transplant. Some of these T cells may belong to the graft donor.

Comments on this clone: The read terminates 3 residues before the CDR3 end, so the remaining end is supplied by the germline J gene. The chain has TRBV7-8 and TRBJ2-7; 15 bases are a match to TRBD2. Germline assignment: CDR1 SGHVS and CDR2 FQNEAQ. This CDR3 spans 15 amino acids. V trimming: 5 bases; J trimming: 6 bases; junction bases outside the gene matches: 5. CDR3 bases read: TGTGCCAGCAGCCCTTGGACTAGCGGGAGGGGCGAG. It is translated as CASSPWTSGRGE. The full CDR3 reads CASSPWTSGRGEQYF.

About this clone itself: The observed sequence ends 3 residues before the CDR3 terminus, with the missing tail filled in from the germline J gene. The rearrangement uses TRBV19 and TRBJ1-3, with D unresolved. Trimming shortened V by 1 base and J by 8 bases, and 18 bases separated the two germline ends. The CDR3 sequence is 16 residues long. Germline lookup yields CDR1 LNHDA and CDR2 SQIVND (reference sequence). CDR3 loop: CASSIGAVGRVHTIYF. CDR3 bases read: TGTGCCAGTAGTATAGGGGCGGTTGGGCGGGTCCACACC.

On this clone: The read halts 3 residues ahead of the CDR3 end, with the missing end drawn from the germline J gene. J is TRBJ2-5 and V is TRBV13; 10 bases line up with TRBD1. V dropped 4 bases and J dropped 5; count of bases not matched to a gene: 7. The CDR3 totals 15 residues. Germline loops: CDR1 PRHDT, CDR2 FYEKMQ (reference sequence). CDR3 protein: CASSSRDRGNETQYF. The DNA read from the CDR3 is TGTGCCAGCAGCTCCCGGGACAGGGGAAACGAGACC.

Partial CDR3 DNA: TGCGCCAGCAGCCCCAGGGGCCTAAACACTGAA. Translating gives CASSPRGLNTE. The entire CDR3 reads CASSPRGLNTEAFF. The chain carries TRBV5-1 and TRBJ1-1; perhaps TRBD1 as D (6 bases). The read stops 3 residues short of the end of the CDR3; the missing end is completed from the germline J gene. The CDR3 loop spans 14 amino acids. Trimming cost V 4 bases and J 2 bases, with 12 bases left between them. Germline assignment: CDR1 SGHRS and CDR2 YFSETQ.

Of note for this clone: The read finishes 3 residues shy of the CDR3 end, and the germline J gene is used to complete it. The chain uses TRBV5-1 and TRBJ1-2; 10 nucleotides align to TRBD1. This CDR3 has 15 residues. V shed 0 bases and J 7 bases; nucleotides not matched to a gene: 6. Per the germline V gene, CDR1 is SGHRS and CDR2 is YFSETQ. The covered CDR3 bases are TGCGCCAGCAGCTTGGGGACAGGGGGTATAGGTGGC. Translation: CASSLGTGGIGG. The CDR3 in its entirety is CASSLGTGGIGGYTF.

On this clone: The sequence runs out 3 residues before the end of the CDR3; the remainder is reconstructed from the germline J gene. This chain connects TRBV11-2 to TRBJ1-3; 9 positions agree with TRBD1. V lost 7 bases and J lost 3; bases outside the gene matches: 7. Germline values: CDR1 SGHAT, CDR2 FQNNGV. There are 15 residues in the CDR3. The CDR3 bases that were read are TGTGCCAGCAAGGGACAGGGCGGGGATGGAAACACC. Translating it yields CASKGQGGDGNT. The whole CDR3 protein is CASKGQGGDGNTIYF.

Points on this clone: The read comes to an end 3 residues before the CDR3 does, leaving the germline J gene to fill in the end. The chain joins TRBV20-1 to TRBJ2-7; a possible D gene is TRBD2 (5 bases). This CDR3 has 17 residues. The V gene's germline CDR1 is DFQATT and CDR2 SNEGSKA (reference sequence). Trimming took 0 bases from V and 2 from J, leaving 20 bases between them. Here the CDR3 reads CSARDRQTIPKTYEQYF. The DNA read from the CDR3 is TGCAGTGCTAGAGATCGCCAGACTATCCCAAAAACCTACGAG.

Note on this clone: The read ends 3 residues before the CDR3 terminus; that terminus is restored from the germline J gene. J is TRBJ2-6 and V is TRBV20-1; the match to TRBD1 covers 10 bases. The CDR3 length is 18 residues. Germline trimming cut 4 bases from V and 0 bases from J; bases unmatched to any gene: 9. CDR1 and CDR2 from the germline V gene are DFQATT and SNEGSKA (reference sequence). CDR3 DNA (partial): TGCAGTGCTACGTCTCCGGGACAGGGGCCCTCTGGGGCCAACGTC. This codes for CSATSPGQGPSGANV. From start to end, the CDR3 is CSATSPGQGPSGANVLTF.

Worth noting for this clone: The missing CDR3 end, 3 residues past where the read stops, is filled in from the germline J gene. The chain uses TRBV11-2 and TRBJ2-1; unclear D gene. Germline CDR1 SGHAT, CDR2 FQNNGV. This CDR3 is built from 15 residues. Trimming removed 0 bases at V and 4 bases at J, with 10 bases between. The CDR3 sequence: CASSLEGREYNEQFF. Partial CDR3 DNA: TGTGCCAGCAGCTTAGAAGGCCGAGAGTACAATGAG.

About this clone: The read falls 3 residues short of the CDR3 end, and the missing part is taken from the germline J gene. The chain combines TRBV20-1 with TRBJ2-2, with 7 nucleotides matching TRBD1. Unmatched junction bases numbered 10, after V lost 6 bases and J lost 6 bases. CDR1 is DFQATT, CDR2 SNEGSKA, per germline (reference sequence). The CDR3 has 14 residues. The CDR3 here is CSAPTGLGPGELFF. The sequenced part of the CDR3 DNA is TGCAGTGCGCCGACAGGGTTAGGTCCCGGGGAG.

Note on this clone: The read falls 3 residues short of the CDR3 end, and the missing part is taken from the germline J gene. The J gene is TRBJ1-4, the V gene TRBV2; TRBD1 matches 9 bases. Germline CDR1 SNHLY, CDR2 FYNNEI. J gave up 8 bases and V 5 bases, and 15 bases lay outside the gene matches. The CDR3 contains 17 residues. The part of the CDR3 DNA that was read is TGTGCCAGCAGTTACAGGGGGCGAGGGGGAGAAAGAGAAAAA. Amino acids: CASSYRGRGGEREK. The CDR3, in full, reads CASSYRGRGGEREKLFF.

Worth noting for this clone: Read data end 3 residues before the CDR3 end; the end is taken from the germline J gene. The chain couples TRBV18 to TRBJ1-6, with D possibly matching TRBD1 (5 bases). Trimming left V 8 bases short and J 0 bases short, with 14 bases between. Germline V lookup: CDR1 KGHSH, CDR2 LQKENI. The CDR3 extends over 16 amino acids. CDR3 in amino acids: CASPREGSSYNSPLHF. The DNA read from the CDR3 is TGTGCCAGCCCCAGGGAGGGGAGCTCCTATAATTCACCC.

A note on this clone: Read data end 3 residues before the CDR3 end; the end is taken from the germline J gene. The rearrangement links TRBV19 to TRBJ1-2; D unresolved. Looked up from germline, CDR1 is LNHDA and CDR2 is SQIVND (reference sequence). The CDR3 has 14 residues. The CDR3 bases that were read are TGTGCCAGTAGTTTGGCGGGCGGCTACAATGAC. Translating gives CASSLAGGYND. The complete CDR3 reads CASSLAGGYNDYTF.

As regards this clone: Read sequence stops 3 residues before the CDR3 end, and the germline J gene provides the missing end. The gene calls are TRBV2 and TRBJ2-3; the D gene is possibly TRBD2 (6 bases). Germline loops: CDR1 SNHLY, CDR2 FYNNEI. This CDR3 region has 15 residues. Trimming took off 8 bases at V and 5 bases at J, with 20 bases between the two ends. The CDR3 here is CASHAEPPAGDTQYF. CDR3 DNA (partial): TGTGCCAGCCATGCGGAACCCCCAGCGGGAGATACG. Drawing the rest from reference TRBV2 and TRBJ2-3, the complete variable domain is EPEVTQTPSHQVTQMGQEVILRCVPISNHLYFYWYRQILGQKVEFLVSFYNNEISEKSEIFDDQFSVERPDGSNFTLKIRSTKLEDSAMYFCASHAEPPAGDTQYFGPGTRLTVL.

A word on this clone: The observed sequence ends 3 residues before the CDR3 terminus, with the missing tail filled in from the germline J gene. This chain uses TRBV6-2 or TRBV6-3 with TRBJ2-7, with 11 bases lining up with TRBD2. CDR1 is MNHEY and CDR2 is SVGEGT in the germline V gene. J gave up 3 bases and V 8 bases, and 0 bases lay outside the gene matches. The CDR3 consists of 12 residues. This CDR3 is CASGTSGYEQYF. Partial CDR3 DNA: TGTGCCAGCGGGACTAGCGGCTACGAG.

As for this clone: The sequence runs out 3 residues before the end of the CDR3; the remainder is reconstructed from the germline J gene. V usage is TRBV16 and J usage is TRBJ2-4; tentatively, D is TRBD2 (5 bases). CDR1 KGHSY and CDR2 FQNENV come from the germline V gene. CDR3 length equals 17 residues. The covered CDR3 bases are TGTGCCAGCAGCCAGGAAATCGGCGGGTGGGCCAACTATGGT. Translation: CASSQEIGGWANYG. The whole CDR3 is CASSQEIGGWANYGQYF.

A remark on this clone: The CDR3 extends 3 residues past the end of the read, so its final part is completed from the germline J gene. The chain carries TRBV19 and TRBJ1-3, with D possibly being TRBD1 (5 bases). The V end lost 5 bases, the J end lost 8 bases, and 13 bases lay between the germline ends. CDR1 is LNHDA, CDR2 SQIVND, per germline (reference sequence). The CDR3 has 13 residues. The CDR3 reads CASSWGPSDTIYF. The sequenced part of the CDR3 DNA is TGTGCCAGTAGTTGGGGCCCGTCCGACACC.